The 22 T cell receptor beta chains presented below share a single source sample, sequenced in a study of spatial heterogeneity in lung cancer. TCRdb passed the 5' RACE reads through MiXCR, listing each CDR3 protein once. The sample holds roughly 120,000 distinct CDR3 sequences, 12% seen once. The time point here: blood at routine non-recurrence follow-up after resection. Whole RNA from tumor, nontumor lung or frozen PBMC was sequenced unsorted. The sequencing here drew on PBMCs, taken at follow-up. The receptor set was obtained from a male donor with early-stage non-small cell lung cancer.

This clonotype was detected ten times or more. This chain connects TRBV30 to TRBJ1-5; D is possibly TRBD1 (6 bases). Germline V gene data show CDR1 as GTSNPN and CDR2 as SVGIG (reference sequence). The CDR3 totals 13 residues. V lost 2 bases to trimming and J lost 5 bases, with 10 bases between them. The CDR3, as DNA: TGTGCCTGGAGTTTCAGGGGCGATCAGCCCCAGCATTTT. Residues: CAWSFRGDQPQHF.

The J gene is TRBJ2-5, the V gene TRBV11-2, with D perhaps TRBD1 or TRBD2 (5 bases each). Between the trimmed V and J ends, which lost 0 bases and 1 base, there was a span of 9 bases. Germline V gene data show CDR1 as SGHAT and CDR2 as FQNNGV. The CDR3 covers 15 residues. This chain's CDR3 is CASSLDLGGQETQYF. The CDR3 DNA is TGTGCCAGCAGCTTAGATCTTGGGGGCCAAGAGACCCAGTACTTC.

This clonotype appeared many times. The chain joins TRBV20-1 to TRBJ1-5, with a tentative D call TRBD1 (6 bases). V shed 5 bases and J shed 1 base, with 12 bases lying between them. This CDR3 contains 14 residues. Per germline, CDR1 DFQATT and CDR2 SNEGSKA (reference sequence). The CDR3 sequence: CSAGLQGSNQPQHF. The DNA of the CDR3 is TGCAGTGCTGGGTTGCAGGGGAGCAATCAGCCCCAGCATTTT.

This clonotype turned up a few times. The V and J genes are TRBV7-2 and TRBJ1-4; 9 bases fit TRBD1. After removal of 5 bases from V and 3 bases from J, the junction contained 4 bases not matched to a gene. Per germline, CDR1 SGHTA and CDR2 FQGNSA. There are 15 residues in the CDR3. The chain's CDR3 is CASSIRQGANEKLFF. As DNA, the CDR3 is TGTGCCAGCAGCATACGACAGGGGGCTAATGAAAAACTGTTTTTT. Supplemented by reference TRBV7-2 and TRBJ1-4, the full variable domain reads GAGVSQSPSNKVTEKGKDVELRCDPISGHTALYWYRQSLGQGLEFLIYFQGNSAPDKSGLPSDRFSAERTGGSVSTLTIQRTQQEDSAVYLCASSIRQGANEKLFFGSGTQLSVL.

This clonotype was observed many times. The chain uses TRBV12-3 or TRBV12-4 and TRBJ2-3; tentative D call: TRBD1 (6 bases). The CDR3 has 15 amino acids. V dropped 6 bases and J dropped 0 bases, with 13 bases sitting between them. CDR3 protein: CASSRTDASTDTQYF. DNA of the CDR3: TGTGCCAGCAGCAGGACAGACGCTAGCACAGATACGCAGTATTTT.

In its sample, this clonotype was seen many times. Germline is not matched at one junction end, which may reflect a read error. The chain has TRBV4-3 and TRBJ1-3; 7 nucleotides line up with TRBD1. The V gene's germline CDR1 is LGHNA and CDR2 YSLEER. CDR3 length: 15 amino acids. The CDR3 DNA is TGCGCCAGCAGCGAAGACAGGGTGGCTGGAAACACCATATATTTT. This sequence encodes CASSEDRVAGNTIYF.

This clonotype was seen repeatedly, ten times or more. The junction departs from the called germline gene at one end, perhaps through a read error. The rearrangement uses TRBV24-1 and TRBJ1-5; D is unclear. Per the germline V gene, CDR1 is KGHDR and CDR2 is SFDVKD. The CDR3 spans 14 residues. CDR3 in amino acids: CATSAVGENQPQHF. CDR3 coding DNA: TGTGCCACAAGTGCGGTGGGTGAGAATCAGCCCCAGCATTTT.

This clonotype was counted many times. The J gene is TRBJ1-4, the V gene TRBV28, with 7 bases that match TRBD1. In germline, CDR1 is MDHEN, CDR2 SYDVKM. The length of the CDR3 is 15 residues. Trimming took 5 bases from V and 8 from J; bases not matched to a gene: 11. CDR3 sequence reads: CASSTSTGRGEKLFF. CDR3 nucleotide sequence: TGTGCCAGCAGTACCTCGACAGGGCGCGGGGAAAAACTGTTTTTT.

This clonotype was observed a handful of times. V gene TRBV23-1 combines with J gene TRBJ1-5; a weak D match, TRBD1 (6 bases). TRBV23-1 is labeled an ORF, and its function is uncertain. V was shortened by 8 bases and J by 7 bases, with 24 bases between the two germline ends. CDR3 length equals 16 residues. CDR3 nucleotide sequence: TGCGCCAGCCCTAAGGGGGGCGGTACAGAAAGCCAGCCCCAGCATTTT. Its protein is CASPKGGGTESQPQHF.

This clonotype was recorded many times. The DNA for the CDR3 is TGTGCCAGCAGCCCAGGACTAGCGGGGGTTGAGCAGTTCTTC. This sequence encodes CASSPGLAGVEQFF. V gene TRBV7-2 combines with J gene TRBJ2-1; TRBD2 matches at 13 bases. Losses at the gene ends were 5 bases for V and 9 bases for J; bases not matched to a gene: 4. There are 14 residues in the CDR3. The V gene's germline CDR1 is SGHTA and CDR2 FQGNSA. Complete variable domain (other parts from reference TRBV7-2 and TRBJ2-1): GAGVSQSPSNKVTEKGKDVELRCDPISGHTALYWYRQSLGQGLEFLIYFQGNSAPDKSGLPSDRFSAERTGGSVSTLTIQRTQQEDSAVYLCASSPGLAGVEQFFGPGTRLTVL.

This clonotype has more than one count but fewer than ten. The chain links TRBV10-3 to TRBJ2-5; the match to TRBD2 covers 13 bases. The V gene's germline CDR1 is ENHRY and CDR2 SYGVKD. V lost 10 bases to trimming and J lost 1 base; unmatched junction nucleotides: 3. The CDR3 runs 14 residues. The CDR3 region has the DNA TGTGCCACCCGGACTAGCGGGGGCCAAGAGACCCAGTACTTC. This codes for CATRTSGGQETQYF.

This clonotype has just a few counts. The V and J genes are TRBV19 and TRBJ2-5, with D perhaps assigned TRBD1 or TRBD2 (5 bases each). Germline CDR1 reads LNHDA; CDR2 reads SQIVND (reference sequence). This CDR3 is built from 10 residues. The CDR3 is CSSTRDEGYF. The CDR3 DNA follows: TGTTCCTCGACGAGGGACGAGGGGTACTTC.

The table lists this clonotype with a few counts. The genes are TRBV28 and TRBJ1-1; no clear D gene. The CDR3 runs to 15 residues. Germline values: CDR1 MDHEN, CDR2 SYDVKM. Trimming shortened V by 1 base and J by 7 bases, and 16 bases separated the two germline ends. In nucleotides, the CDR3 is TGTGCCAGCAGTTTATCACAACCCGAAAGGAGTGAAGCTTTCTTT. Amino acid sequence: CASSLSQPERSEAFF.

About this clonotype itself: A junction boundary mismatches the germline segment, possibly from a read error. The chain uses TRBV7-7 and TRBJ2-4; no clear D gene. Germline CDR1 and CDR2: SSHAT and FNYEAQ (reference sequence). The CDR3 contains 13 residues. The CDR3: CASSLLGKNIQYF. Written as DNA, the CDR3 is TGTGCTAGCAGCCTTCTCGGCAAAAACATTCAGTACTTC.

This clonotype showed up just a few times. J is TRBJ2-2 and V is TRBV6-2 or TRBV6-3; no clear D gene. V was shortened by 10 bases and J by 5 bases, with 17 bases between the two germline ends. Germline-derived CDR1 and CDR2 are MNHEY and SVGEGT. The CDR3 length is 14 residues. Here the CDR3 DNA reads TGTGCCACCCTGGATCTCCTTTCGACCGGGGAGCTGTTTTTT. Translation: CATLDLLSTGELFF.

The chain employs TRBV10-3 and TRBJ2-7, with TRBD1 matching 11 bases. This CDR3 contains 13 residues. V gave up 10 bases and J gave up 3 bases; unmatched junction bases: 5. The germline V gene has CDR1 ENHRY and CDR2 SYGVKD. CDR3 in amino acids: CATGQGAIYEQYF. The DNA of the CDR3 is TGTGCCACTGGACAGGGGGCGATCTACGAGCAGTACTTC.

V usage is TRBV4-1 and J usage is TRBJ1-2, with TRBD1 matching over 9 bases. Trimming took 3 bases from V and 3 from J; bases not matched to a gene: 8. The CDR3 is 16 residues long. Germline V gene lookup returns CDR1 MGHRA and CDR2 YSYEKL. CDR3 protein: CASSHLLGTGHYGYTF. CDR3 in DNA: TGCGCCAGCAGCCATCTCCTAGGGACAGGGCACTATGGCTACACCTTC.

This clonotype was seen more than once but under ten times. CDR3 in DNA: TGTGCCAGCAGAGGACGGACTGGGGACACTGAAGCTTTCTTT. It encodes CASRGRTGDTEAFF. The V gene is TRBV6-5, the J gene TRBJ1-1, with D unclear. This CDR3 comprises 14 residues. Germline CDR1 and CDR2: MNHEY and SVGAGI. Trimming removed 6 bases at V and 3 bases at J, with 14 bases between.

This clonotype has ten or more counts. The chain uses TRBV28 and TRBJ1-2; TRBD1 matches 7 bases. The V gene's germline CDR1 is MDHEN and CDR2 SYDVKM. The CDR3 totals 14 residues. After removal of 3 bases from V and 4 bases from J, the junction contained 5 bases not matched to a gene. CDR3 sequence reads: CASSFGAGGYGYTF. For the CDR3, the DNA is TGTGCCAGCAGTTTCGGGGCAGGGGGCTATGGCTACACCTTC.

The CDR3 sequence is CASSSLGRYTDTQYF. CDR3 in DNA: TGTGCCAGCAGCTCATTGGGCAGGTACACAGATACGCAGTATTTT. V is TRBV7-6 and J is TRBJ2-3; no clear D gene. The length of the CDR3 is 15 residues. CDR1 SGHVS and CDR2 FNYEAQ come from the germline V gene. V lost 4 bases, J lost 2 bases, and 13 bases lay in between.

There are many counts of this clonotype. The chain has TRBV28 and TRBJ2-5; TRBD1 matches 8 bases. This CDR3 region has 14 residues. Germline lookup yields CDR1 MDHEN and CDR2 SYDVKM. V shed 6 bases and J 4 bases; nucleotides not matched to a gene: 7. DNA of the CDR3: TGTGCCAGCAGACCGGGGACAGGTGGAGAGACCCAGTACTTC. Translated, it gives CASRPGTGGETQYF. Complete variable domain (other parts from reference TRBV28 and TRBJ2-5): DVKVTQSSRYLVKRTGEKVFLECVQDMDHENMFWYRQDPGLGLRLIYFSYDVKMKEKGDIPEGYSVSREKKERFSLILESASTNQTSMYLCASRPGTGGETQYFGPGTRLLVL.

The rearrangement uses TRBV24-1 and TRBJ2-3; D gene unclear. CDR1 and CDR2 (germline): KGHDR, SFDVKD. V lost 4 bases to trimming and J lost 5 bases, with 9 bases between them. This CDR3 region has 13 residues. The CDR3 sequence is CATSERVGDTQYF. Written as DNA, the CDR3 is TGTGCCACCAGTGAAAGGGTGGGAGATACGCAGTATTTT.